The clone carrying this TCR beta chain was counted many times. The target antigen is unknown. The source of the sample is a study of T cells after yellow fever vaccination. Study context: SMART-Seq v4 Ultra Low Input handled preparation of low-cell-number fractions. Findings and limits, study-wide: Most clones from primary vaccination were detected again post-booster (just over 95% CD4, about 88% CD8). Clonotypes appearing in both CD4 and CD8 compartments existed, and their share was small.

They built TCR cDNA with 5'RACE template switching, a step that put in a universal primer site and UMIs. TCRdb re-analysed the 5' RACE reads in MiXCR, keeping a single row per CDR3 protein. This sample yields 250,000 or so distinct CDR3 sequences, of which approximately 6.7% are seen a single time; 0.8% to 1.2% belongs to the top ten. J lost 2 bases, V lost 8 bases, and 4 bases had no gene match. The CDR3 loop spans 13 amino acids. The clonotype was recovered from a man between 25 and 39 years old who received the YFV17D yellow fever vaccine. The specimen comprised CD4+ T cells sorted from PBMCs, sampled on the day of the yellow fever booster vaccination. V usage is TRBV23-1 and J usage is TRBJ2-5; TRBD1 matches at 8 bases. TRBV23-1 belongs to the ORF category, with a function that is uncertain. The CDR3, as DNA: TGCGCCAGCGGTAGGACAGGGCAAGAGACCCAGTACTTC. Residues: CASGRTGQETQYF.